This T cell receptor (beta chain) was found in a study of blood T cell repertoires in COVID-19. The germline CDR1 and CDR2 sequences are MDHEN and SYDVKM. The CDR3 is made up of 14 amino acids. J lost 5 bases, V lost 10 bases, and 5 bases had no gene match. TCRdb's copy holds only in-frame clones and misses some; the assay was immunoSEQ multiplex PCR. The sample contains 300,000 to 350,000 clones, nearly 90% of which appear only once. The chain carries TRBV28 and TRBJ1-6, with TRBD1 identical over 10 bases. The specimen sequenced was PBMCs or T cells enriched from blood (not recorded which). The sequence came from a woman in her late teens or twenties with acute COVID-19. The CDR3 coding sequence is TGTGCCACGACAGGGGGCCTAAATAATTCACCCCTCCACTTT. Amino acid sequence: CATTGGLNNSPLHF.